Detailed here is one T cell receptor (beta chain). This clonotype turned up a few times. Its antigen is currently not known. Per-nucleotide qualities are absent, and no much larger clonotype sits a single base away. Deletion took 1 base off V and 8 bases off J, with a span of 23 bases between the germline ends. The germline V gene sets CDR1 to SQVTM and CDR2 to ANQGSEA. The CDR3, from cysteine to phenylalanine, totals 16 residues. Of all the DNA, just the CDR3 is kept, 48 bases in frame from base 1. These data belong to a study of T cell repertoires in cytomegalovirus infection (dated by TCRdb to 2018 to 2020). About the full investigation: Donor HLA type was relevant to the analysis, as public TCR beta signatures indicated carriage of CMV infection together with the matching HLA type.

The sequencer was an Illumina HiSeq 1500. TCRdb redid the processing of the public reads, applying fastp at Q25 and MiXCR, and retained in-frame beta chains. All rows with the same CDR3 protein become a single entry with the most common DNA and genes. Recorded for this sample are 270,000 or so distinct CDR3 sequences; over 15% of them occurred a single time. The ten largest account for less than 60% of the sample. On the study overall, not on this receptor specifically: Cumulative frequency of public TCR beta family members discriminated carriers of CMV infection plus the relevant HLA type in this cohort and an independent 352-donor cohort. In the ex vivo response, HLA-C-restricted CMV-specific TCR beta clonotypes were dominant, and in two of eight donors the single most frequent clonotype came from this HLA-C-restricted group.

The clonotype was recovered from a human donor in good health (CMV status not recorded). Some clones in this sample may be carry-over from other donors' samples. The specimen sequenced was CD8+ T cells from PBMCs. The V and J genes are TRBV29-1 and TRBJ1-2; TRBD1 is perhaps the D gene, given 5 matching bases. CDR3 sequence: CSVEVGEGGGSRGYTF. Here is the DNA: TGCAGCGTTGAAGTGGGCGAAGGCGGGGGTTCTCGGGGCTACACCTTC.